This TCR beta chain emerged from a study of T-cell reconstitution after alpha-beta-depleted transplantation in children. Preparation of the TCRbeta library involved a method that used unique molecular identifiers. TCRdb processed the PCR reads anew with MiXCR; each CDR3 protein has one entry. This table holds 450,000 to 600,000 distinct CDR3 sequences, 32% found once. The V gene's germline CDR1 is KGHSH and CDR2 LQKENI. The CDR3 extends over 15 amino acids. The ends lost 2 bases at V and 0 bases at J; junction bases unmatched: 3. Sample: PBMCs from the stem cell graft donor, taken from the stem cell graft. The chain carries TRBV18 and TRBJ2-7, with TRBD2 matching 8 bases. This receptor was identified in a human donor who donated a stem cell graft to a child with aplastic anemia. The CDR3 DNA reads TGTGCCAGCTCACCAGGACTAGCTGACTCCTACGAGCAGTACTTC. It specifies CASSPGLADSYEQYF.